Reported below is one T cell receptor beta chain. Time point specified: persistent/refractory GD, antithyroid drugs over 5 years with positive TRAb. PBMC-derived RNA was used for the TCR library. These data are taken from a study of regulatory T cells in long-lasting Graves disease. Arm-PCR with iRepertoire HTBI primers amplified the CDR3 regions for these TCR beta libraries. TCRdb independently ran MiXCR on the multiplex PCR reads; one entry per CDR3 protein. The sample lists more than 300,000 distinct CDR3 sequences, about 20% occurring once. The CDR3 spans 18 residues. The V end lost 3 bases, the J end lost 2 bases, and 20 bases lay between the germline ends. The germline V gene encodes CDR1 SGHDN and CDR2 FVKESK.

The clonotype originates from a female donor with Graves disease. Specimen: peripheral blood mononuclear cells (PBMCs), collected when the disease was refractory, from a patient treated with antithyroid drugs. The rearrangement uses TRBV14 and TRBJ1-5; D perhaps matches TRBD1 (6 bases). The CDR3 DNA follows: TGTGCCAGCAGCCAGACCCCTTGGTGGGGGCTGGGCAATCAGCCCCAGCATTTT. Its protein product is CASSQTPWWGLGNQPQHF.